Each of the 15 T cell receptor beta chains below was sequenced from the same sample in a study of CD8+ T cells in alopecia areata. Reverse transcribed after extraction, RNA yielded cDNA as the sequencing template. Method: immunoSEQ multiplex PCR; TCRdb's copy keeps in-frame clones and lacks some. In the table there are around 140,000 clones, 40% to 50% of which are singletons. The specimen was CD4+ T cells sorted from blood. These receptor sequences come from a human donor with alopecia areata.

The chain employs TRBV27 and TRBJ2-3, with D hard to call. The CDR3 runs to 14 residues. The germline CDR1 and CDR2 sequences are MNHEY and SMNVEV (reference sequence). V was cut by 0 bases and J by 7 bases, with 11 bases left in between. In DNA, the CDR3 is TGTGCCAGCAGTTTATCGGGCTCAACCAATACGCAGTATTTT. Protein: CASSLSGSTNTQYF.

This clone appeared once. The gene calls are TRBV5-6 and TRBJ1-1, with 7 bases identical to TRBD1. CDR1 SGHDT and CDR2 YYEEEE come from the germline V gene. The CDR3 is 13 amino acids. V shed 0 bases, J shed 8 bases, and the junction held 4 bases outside the gene matches. The CDR3 sequence is CASSLANRGEAFF. CDR3 coding DNA: TGTGCCAGCAGCTTGGCTAACAGGGGCGAAGCTTTCTTT.

As for this clone: Relative to the germline gene, one junction end is altered; a read error may explain this. This specimen includes other DNA sequences encoding the same CDR3. V and J are TRBV29-1 and TRBJ2-3; the D is unclear. The germline V gene encodes CDR1 SQVTM and CDR2 ANQGSEA. This CDR3 is 12 amino acids long. CDR3 nucleotides: TGCAGCGTCGAAGGACCTGGAGATACGCAGTATTTT. It is translated as CSVEGPGDTQYF.

The chain couples TRBV14 to TRBJ2-3, with 8 bases lining up with TRBD2. Losses at the gene ends were 1 base for V and 6 bases for J; bases not matched to a gene: 6. Per germline, CDR1 SGHDN and CDR2 FVKESK. The CDR3 contains 15 residues. The CDR3 reads CASSQGGLATDTQYF. CDR3 DNA sequence: TGTGCCAGCAGCCAAGGAGGACTAGCAACCGATACGCAGTATTTT.

The genes are TRBV30 and TRBJ1-5, with 9 positions matching TRBD1. The CDR3 contains 13 residues. Trimming cost V 5 bases and J 4 bases; bases outside gene matches: 3. The germline V gene encodes CDR1 GTSNPN and CDR2 SVGIG (reference sequence). CDR3 sequence: CAWGGQGNQPQHF. CDR3 DNA sequence: TGTGCCTGGGGGGGACAGGGTAATCAGCCCCAGCATTTT.

The chain recombines TRBV11-2 with TRBJ1-2; D is perhaps TRBD1 (6 bases). The germline V and J ends were trimmed by 4 bases and 7 bases, with 13 bases remaining between them. The CDR3 is 13 residues long. Germline V CDR1 and CDR2: SGHAT, FQNNGV. The CDR3 sequence is CASSSNRAGGYTF. The CDR3 nucleotides are TGTGCCAGCAGCTCTAACAGGGCCGGTGGCTACACCTTC. The variable domain in full, with the rest retrieved from reference TRBV11-2 and TRBJ1-2, is EAGVAQSPRYKIIEKRQSVAFWCNPISGHATLYWYQQILGQGPKLLIQFQNNGVVDDSQLPKDRFSAERLKGVDSTLKIQPAKLEDSAVYLCASSSNRAGGYTFGSGTRLTVV.

The CDR3 region is CSAAPNNEQFF. DNA of the CDR3: TGCAGTGCAGCCCCAAACAATGAGCAGTTCTTC. The genes are TRBV20-1 and TRBJ2-1; no reliable D call. The CDR3 is made up of 11 amino acids. In germline, CDR1 is DFQATT, CDR2 SNEGSKA (reference sequence). Trimming cost V 6 bases and J 5 bases, with 8 bases left between them.

The chain has TRBV18 and TRBJ2-7; 11 bases map to TRBD1. The V and J ends lost 3 bases and 6 bases, in that order; junction bases with no gene match: 7. CDR3 length: 15 amino acids. The germline gives CDR1 KGHSH, CDR2 LQKENI. CDR3 nucleotide sequence: TGTGCCAGCTCACCGGTCGGGACAGGGGGAAGCGAGCAGTACTTC. This translates into CASSPVGTGGSEQYF.

This clone has a handful of counts. The CDR3 bases are TGTGCCAGCTCACCACCGAACAGACCTACCTACGAGCAGTACTTC. Translating gives CASSPPNRPTYEQYF. V is TRBV18 and J is TRBJ2-7; D is uncertain. Germline values: CDR1 KGHSH, CDR2 LQKENI. Trimming pared 0 bases from V and 2 bases from J, leaving 11 bases between. The CDR3 sequence is 15 residues long. Full variable domain (outside the CDR3, taken from reference TRBV18 and TRBJ2-7): NAGVMQNPRHLVRRRGQEARLRCSPMKGHSHVYWYRQLPEEGLKFMVYLQKENIIDESGMPKERFSAEFPKEGPSILRIQQVVRGDSAAYFCASSPPNRPTYEQYFGPGTRLTVT.

This clone was seen a handful of times. This chain links TRBV7-9 with TRBJ2-5; D uncertain. V lost 3 bases to trimming and J lost 5 bases, with 13 bases between them. The CDR3 runs 14 residues. CDR1 and CDR2 from the germline V gene are SEHNR and FQNEAQ (reference sequence). The CDR3 DNA reads TGTGCCAGCAGCTTCCTGGGTGGATTGGAGACCCAGTACTTC. Translation gives CASSFLGGLETQYF.

V is TRBV10-3 and J is TRBJ2-1; 7 bases map to TRBD1. CDR3 length equals 14 residues. Germline V CDR1 and CDR2: ENHRY, SYGVKD. J gave up 5 bases and V 1 base, and 2 bases lay outside the gene matches. CDR3 bases: TGTGCCATCAGTGAGTGGGACAGAAACAATGAGCAGTTCTTC. Its protein product is CAISEWDRNNEQFF.

CDR3 sequence (DNA): TGCGCCAGCAGCCAAGACACCGGGAGGGCCTACAATGAGCAGTTCTTC. As protein: CASSQDTGRAYNEQFF. The J gene is TRBJ2-1, the V gene TRBV4-1, with 8 nucleotides matching TRBD2. The CDR3 is 16 amino acids. The V segment lost 0 bases and the J segment 2 bases; nucleotides outside the gene matches: 3. Germline assignment: CDR1 MGHRA and CDR2 YSYEKL.

The V and J genes are TRBV5-1 and TRBJ1-1, with 8 bases matching TRBD1. The junction had 2 bases not matched to a gene; V was cut back by 0 bases and J by 4 bases. The CDR3 has 14 amino acids. Per germline, CDR1 SGHRS and CDR2 YFSETQ. In nucleotides, the CDR3 is TGCGCCAGCAGCTTGGCAGGGGGCACCACTGAAGCTTTCTTT. The encoded protein is CASSLAGGTTEAFF.

This clone occurred a few times. The chain employs TRBV27 and TRBJ2-5, with 12 bases matching TRBD2. This CDR3 has 15 residues. The V segment lost 7 bases and the J segment 5 bases; nucleotides outside the gene matches: 8. Germline assignment: CDR1 MNHEY and CDR2 SMNVEV (reference sequence). The CDR3 coding sequence is TGTGCCAGCACGACTAGCGGGAGAATAGCGGAGACCCAGTACTTC. This codes for CASTTSGRIAETQYF.

CDR3 in DNA: TGTGCCTGGAGTTCGGTCAGGGGGTTCGGTGAGCAGTTCTTC. This gives the protein CAWSSVRGFGEQFF. The chain couples TRBV30 to TRBJ2-1, with 7 bases lining up with TRBD1. The junction had 10 bases not matched to a gene; V was cut back by 2 bases and J by 9 bases. Germline V gene data show CDR1 as GTSNPN and CDR2 as SVGIG (reference sequence). This CDR3 is built from 14 residues.